Given below is one TCR beta chain in context. These data are taken from a study of blood T cell repertoires in COVID-19. The wider study: Collection of acute and convalescent COVID-19 samples took place in the United States, Italy and Spain.

The CDR3 runs to 14 residues. Trimming left V 5 bases short and J 4 bases short, with 14 bases between. CDR1 SGHDT and CDR2 YYEEEE come from the germline V gene. Participant-given clinical history determined each cohort assignment. Donors in Cohort 3 counted as recovered after two negative PCRs, clearance, or symptom resolution. In the source study's methods: Cell counts per sample came from amplifying reference gene primers. The table came from immunoSEQ multiplex PCR; TCRdb's copy has only in-frame clones and leaves some out. V and J calls and clone size follow that table, whereas D and trimming were derived from the DNA. The table has about 300,000 clones, approximately 90% seen once.

The sequenced sample consisted of PBMCs or T cells enriched from blood (not recorded which). The receptor's source is a young woman who had recovered from COVID-19. The genes are TRBV5-6 and TRBJ2-3, with D perhaps matching TRBD1 (6 bases). The CDR3 nucleotides are TGTGCCAGCAGAAAACAGGGCCTCGCAGATACGCAGTATTTT. It is translated as CASRKQGLADTQYF.